This is a list of T cell receptor beta chains from one sample in a study of blood T cell repertoires in COVID-19. Method: immunoSEQ multiplex PCR; TCRdb's copy keeps in-frame clones and lacks some. The top ten clones hold about a tenth of a sample with under 200,000 clones, 80% to 85% of them seen once. The specimen sequenced was peripheral blood. The receptors were gathered from a man in his 70s with active or convalescent COVID-19. Each CDR3 is given with its conserved first and last residue. D genes are given only for firm matches. Clone size is given for some rows only: seen once, a few or many times, or a class if the clone is expanded.

V: TRBV30; D: TRBD1; J: TRBJ2-5; size: .; CDR3: CAWSPGQAQETQYF; DNA: TGTGCCTGGAGTCCGGGACAGGCCCAAGAGACCCAGTACTTC
V: TRBV3-1/TRBV3-2; D: .; J: TRBJ1-4; size: once; CDR3: CASSQGGFGEKLFF; DNA: TGTGCCAGCAGCCAAGGGGGCTTCGGTGAAAAACTGTTTTTT
V: TRBV7-9; D: .; J: TRBJ1-1; size: .; CDR3: CASSFTERNTEAFF; DNA: TGTGCCAGCAGCTTCACAGAGAGGAACACTGAAGCTTTCTTT
V: TRBV18; D: TRBD1; J: TRBJ2-5; size: .; CDR3: CASSGGTGETQYF; DNA: TGTGCCAGCTCAGGCGGGACAGGCGAGACCCAGTACTTC
V: TRBV9; D: TRBD1; J: TRBJ1-6; size: .; CDR3: CASSRTGGMAPLHF; DNA: TGTGCCAGCAGTAGAACAGGGGGAATGGCACCCCTCCACTTT
V: TRBV5-1; D: .; J: TRBJ2-7; size: .; CDR3: CASSSYSSTGFSYEQYF; DNA: TGCGCCAGCAGCTCATATTCCTCGACAGGCTTCTCCTACGAGCAGTACTTC
V: TRBV6-2/TRBV6-3; D: .; J: TRBJ2-7; size: .; CDR3: CASSSTEDEQYF; DNA: TGTGCCAGCAGTTCGACCGAGGACGAGCAGTACTTC
V: TRBV2; D: TRBD1; J: TRBJ2-1; size: .; CDR3: CASRGQGGTYNEQFF; DNA: TGTGCCAGCAGGGGACAGGGGGGAACCTACAATGAGCAGTTCTTC
V: TRBV10-3; D: TRBD2; J: TRBJ2-6; size: .; CDR3: CAISGGATGANVLTF; DNA: TGTGCCATCAGCGGGGGGGCCACTGGGGCCAACGTCCTGACTTTC
V: TRBV7-2; D: TRBD1; J: TRBJ1-2; size: .; CDR3: CASSPQTGRLDGYTF; DNA: TGTGCCAGCAGCCCCCAGACAGGGCGTTTGGATGGCTACACCTTC
V: TRBV5-1; D: TRBD1; J: TRBJ2-7; size: few; CDR3: CASSSGQGLVQYF; DNA: TGCGCCAGCAGCTCGGGACAGGGGTTAGTGCAGTACTTC
V: TRBV23-1; D: TRBD1; J: TRBJ2-7; size: .; CDR3: CASSQIPTDRSSYEQYF; DNA: TGCGCCAGCAGTCAAATACCCACGGACAGGTCTTCTTACGAGCAGTACTTC
V: TRBV5-1; D: .; J: TRBJ2-7; size: .; CDR3: CASNIRGYEQYF; DNA: TGCGCCAGCAACATTCGGGGCTACGAGCAGTACTTC
V: TRBV24-1; D: TRBD1; J: TRBJ2-5; size: .; CDR3: CATSMGQVIAEETQYF; DNA: TGTGCCACCAGTATGGGACAGGTCATAGCGGAGGAGACCCAGTACTTC
V: TRBV28; D: .; J: TRBJ1-5; size: .; CDR3: CASTSEAAGNQPQHF; DNA: TGTGCCAGCACCTCGGAGGCAGCTGGCAATCAGCCCCAGCATTTT
V: TRBV11-2; D: .; J: TRBJ2-2; size: .; CDR3: CASSWWRGRGTGELFF; DNA: TGTGCCAGCAGCTGGTGGCGGGGAAGGGGCACCGGGGAGCTGTTTTTT
V: TRBV5-1; D: .; J: TRBJ1-5; size: .; CDR3: CASSWGGNQPQHF; DNA: TGCGCCAGCAGCTGGGGGGGGAATCAGCCCCAGCATTTT
V: TRBV3-1/TRBV3-2; D: .; J: TRBJ2-3; size: .; CDR3: CASSQERGPVVDTQYF; DNA: TGTGCCAGCAGCCAAGAGCGCGGGCCAGTAGTGGATACGCAGTATTTT
V: TRBV7-2; D: TRBD1; J: TRBJ1-2; size: once; CDR3: CASSLTGVNYGYTF; DNA: TGTGCCAGCAGCCTGACAGGGGTCAACTATGGCTACACCTTC
V: TRBV28; D: .; J: TRBJ1-6; size: .; CDR3: CASSSAPAVSYNSPLHF; DNA: TGTGCCAGCAGTTCCGCCCCCGCGGTCTCCTATAATTCACCCCTCCACTTT
V: TRBV2; D: .; J: TRBJ2-5; size: .; CDR3: CASSEERLSKETQYF; DNA: TGTGCCAGCAGTGAAGAACGGTTATCCAAAGAGACCCAGTACTTC
V: TRBV7-6; D: .; J: TRBJ1-4; size: .; CDR3: CASSLAPRPGEKLFF; DNA: TGTGCCAGCAGCTTAGCCCCCAGGCCTGGGGAAAAACTGTTTTTT
V: TRBV29-1; D: .; J: TRBJ1-2; size: .; CDR3: CSVRQVGYTF; DNA: TGCAGCGTTAGACAGGTCGGCTACACCTTC
V: TRBV27; D: .; J: TRBJ2-4; size: .; CDR3: CASSPTAVAKNIQYF; DNA: TGTGCCAGCAGTCCGACAGCCGTAGCCAAAAACATTCAGTACTTC
V: TRBV5-1; D: .; J: TRBJ1-2; size: .; CDR3: CASSFEAINYGYTF; DNA: TGCGCCAGCAGCTTCGAGGCTATAAACTATGGCTACACCTTC
V: TRBV9; D: TRBD1; J: TRBJ1-4; size: .; CDR3: CASSVALRTGNEKLFF; DNA: TGTGCCAGCAGCGTAGCCTTAAGGACAGGGAATGAAAAACTGTTTTTT
V: TRBV9; D: .; J: TRBJ1-1; size: once; CDR3: CASSRYMNTEAFF; DNA: TGTGCCAGCAGCCGATACATGAACACTGAAGCTTTCTTT
V: TRBV4-3; D: .; J: TRBJ2-3; size: .; CDR3: CASSQSAQADTQYF; DNA: TGCGCCAGCAGCCAAAGTGCCCAGGCAGATACGCAGTATTTT
V: TRBV10-3; D: .; J: TRBJ2-3; size: .; CDR3: CAISGAGVTDTQYF; DNA: TGTGCCATCTCGGGGGCGGGGGTTACAGATACGCAGTATTTT
V: TRBV30; D: .; J: TRBJ1-2; size: .; CDR3: CAWGEAYYGYTF; DNA: TGTGCCTGGGGGGAGGCCTACTATGGCTACACCTTC
V: TRBV4-1; D: TRBD1; J: TRBJ1-2; size: .; CDR3: CASSQTTGAYGYTF; DNA: TGCGCCAGCAGCCAGACAACAGGGGCCTATGGCTACACCTTC
V: TRBV15; D: .; J: TRBJ2-7; size: .; CDR3: CATSRDVGVSYEQYF; DNA: TGTGCCACCAGCAGAGATGTCGGGGTCTCCTACGAGCAGTACTTC
V: TRBV14; D: .; J: TRBJ2-4; size: .; CDR3: CASSQGFRDLAKNIQYF; DNA: TGTGCCAGCAGCCAAGGGTTCCGGGACTTAGCCAAAAACATTCAGTACTTC
V: TRBV29-1; D: TRBD1; J: TRBJ1-2; size: .; CDR3: CSVGGQGGLGYYGYTF; DNA: TGCAGCGTTGGGGGACAGGGAGGCTTAGGCTACTATGGCTACACCTTC
V: TRBV11-2; D: .; J: TRBJ2-7; size: .; CDR3: CASRRGNYEQYF; DNA: TGTGCCAGCAGGCGGGGAAACTACGAGCAGTACTTC
V: TRBV2; D: .; J: TRBJ1-4; size: .; CDR3: CASPPPAQEGNNGKLFF; DNA: TGTGCCAGCCCCCCACCCGCCCAGGAGGGTAATAACGGAAAACTGTTTTTT
V: TRBV6-5; D: TRBD1; J: TRBJ2-2; size: .; CDR3: CASSGQGPGELFF; DNA: TGTGCCAGCAGCGGACAGGGGCCCGGGGAGCTGTTTTTT
V: TRBV6-2/TRBV6-3; D: .; J: TRBJ1-4; size: .; CDR3: CASSLTAYNEKLFF; DNA: TGTGCCAGCAGTCTGACAGCTTATAATGAAAAACTGTTTTTT
V: TRBV5-1; D: .; J: TRBJ2-1; size: .; CDR3: CASSLVYYNEQFF; DNA: TGCGCCAGCAGCTTGGTCTACTACAATGAGCAGTTCTTC
V: TRBV11-3; D: .; J: TRBJ1-1; size: .; CDR3: CASSLGAEAGEAFF; DNA: TGTGCCAGCAGCTTAGGGGCCGAGGCGGGAGAAGCTTTCTTT
V: TRBV10-3; D: TRBD2; J: TRBJ2-1; size: .; CDR3: CAISGTSEYNEQFF; DNA: TGTGCCATCTCCGGGACTAGCGAATACAATGAGCAGTTCTTC
V: TRBV7-9; D: TRBD2; J: TRBJ2-3; size: few; CDR3: CASSQGSLAGADTQYF; DNA: TGTGCCAGCAGCCAGGGGAGTCTAGCGGGAGCAGATACGCAGTATTTT
V: TRBV28; D: TRBD1; J: TRBJ1-2; size: .; CDR3: CASSTGGLSGNFGYTF; DNA: TGTGCCAGCAGCACAGGGGGCCTTAGTGGGAACTTTGGCTACACCTTC
V: TRBV6-2/TRBV6-3; D: TRBD1; J: TRBJ2-4; size: .; CDR3: CASSPTGGHGKNIQYF; DNA: TGTGCCAGCAGTCCCACAGGGGGCCACGGCAAAAACATTCAGTACTTC
V: TRBV9; D: .; J: TRBJ2-3; size: once; CDR3: CASSPPPGQGRRSTDTQYF; DNA: TGTGCCAGCAGCCCACCGCCGGGACAAGGCAGGAGAAGCACAGATACGCAGTATTTT
V: TRBV7-5; D: .; J: TRBJ1-1; size: .; CDR3: CARSLGLRRENTEAFF; DNA: TGTGCCAGAAGCTTGGGTTTAAGGAGAGAGAACACTGAAGCTTTCTTT
V: TRBV19; D: .; J: TRBJ1-3; size: .; CDR3: CASSYISGNTIYF; DNA: TGTGCCAGTAGTTACATCTCTGGAAACACCATATATTTT
V: TRBV7-9; D: TRBD1; J: TRBJ1-2; size: .; CDR3: CASTLGEGQGRGYTF; DNA: TGTGCCAGCACCCTTGGGGAGGGACAGGGGAGAGGCTACACCTTC
V: TRBV7-9; D: TRBD1; J: TRBJ1-1; size: .; CDR3: CASTSPGGEAFF; DNA: TGTGCCAGCACCTCCCCAGGGGGCGAAGCTTTCTTT
V: TRBV27; D: .; J: TRBJ2-7; size: .; CDR3: CASSSHGTKSYEQYF; DNA: TGTGCCAGCAGTTCCCACGGGACAAAGTCCTACGAGCAGTACTTC
V: TRBV29-1; D: TRBD1; J: TRBJ2-1; size: few; CDR3: CSVERQGASYNEQFF; DNA: TGCAGCGTTGAAAGACAGGGGGCTTCCTACAATGAGCAGTTCTTC
V: TRBV6-6; D: .; J: TRBJ2-1; size: .; CDR3: CASSWEDYNEQFF; DNA: TGTGCCAGCAGTTGGGAGGACTACAATGAGCAGTTCTTC
V: TRBV29-1; D: TRBD1; J: TRBJ1-2; size: .; CDR3: CSVNGQDYGYTF; DNA: TGCAGCGTTAACGGACAGGACTATGGCTACACCTTC
V: TRBV6-2/TRBV6-3; D: .; J: TRBJ1-1; size: .; CDR3: CASTPQLGARRVEAFF; DNA: TGTGCCAGCACCCCCCAGCTGGGGGCCCGCCGGGTCGAAGCTTTCTTT
V: TRBV14; D: .; J: TRBJ2-7; size: .; CDR3: CASSQATGYLEQYF; DNA: TGTGCCAGCAGCCAAGCGACAGGTTACCTAGAGCAGTACTTC
V: TRBV18; D: .; J: TRBJ2-5; size: .; CDR3: CASSPRRRQETQYF; DNA: TGTGCCAGCTCACCACGGCGGAGGCAAGAGACCCAGTACTTC
V: TRBV5-5; D: TRBD2; J: TRBJ2-2; size: .; CDR3: CASSLPPRLAGATGELFF; DNA: TGTGCCAGCAGCTTACCCCCCCGACTAGCGGGAGCTACCGGGGAGCTGTTTTTT